Listed below are T cell receptor beta chains from one sample, sequenced in a study of vaccination and CD4 T cells after COVID-19. TCRdb used MiXCR to reprocess the PCR reads, holding one entry per CDR3 protein. The sample holds roughly 8,900 distinct CDR3 sequences; around 29% are singletons and the top ten take about 31%. What these receptors recognize is not known. The sequenced material came from cultured CD4+ T cells from blood. All receptors come from a human donor with COVID-19. Both conserved end residues are part of each CDR3. Size values are once, few and many counts, or a class for expanded clones, and some rows have none.

TRBJ2-1 TRBV2 . CASSRSPGANEQFF
TRBJ1-2 TRBV6-1 few CASGTGGGYTF
TRBJ1-6 TRBV7-2 . CASSHRQVYGGSPLHF
TRBJ1-5 TRBV5-1 few CASSPGQGNQPQHF
TRBJ2-7 TRBV2 few CASMALGGEQYF
TRBJ2-3 TRBV4-1 . CASSQDSFLRLATDTQYF
TRBJ1-1 TRBV5-1 . CASSDTGGTTEAFF
TRBJ1-5 TRBV7-2 . CASSLGQGVQPQHF
TRBJ1-1 TRBV20-1 . CSAMKGNQGASEAFF
TRBJ2-7 TRBV19 few CASSLRSSSYEQYF
TRBJ1-1 TRBV19 few CASSIGAGGNEAFF
TRBJ1-2 TRBV7-2 few CASSLDRAGYGYTF
TRBJ2-7 TRBV20-1 few CSANSLAGGSYEQYF
TRBJ2-5 TRBV7-2 . CACSLVGAETQYF
TRBJ2-5 TRBV20-1 . CSRWVQETQYF
TRBJ2-7 TRBV30 . CAGGQGSYEQYF
TRBJ1-2 TRBV12-3/TRBV12-4 . CASSFGGSGANYGYTF
TRBJ1-1 TRBV5-1 once CASSRNPQGTNTEAFF
TRBJ2-4 TRBV19 . CASSIGGGAKNIQYF
TRBJ2-7 TRBV14 . CASSQIASGGYHF
TRBJ1-4 TRBV7-2 few CASSLSQGYEKLFF
TRBJ1-2 TRBV20-1 medium-sized CSASVTYGYTF
TRBJ2-2 TRBV5-4 . CASSRRQGLSTGELFF
TRBJ1-2 TRBV28 . CASSPSDRVHGYTF
TRBJ1-2 TRBV6-1 . CASSETGYGYTF
TRBJ2-3 TRBV6-5 few CASSLGGRLADTQYF